The rows below give T cell receptor beta chains drawn from one sample of a study of T-cell reconstitution after alpha-beta-depleted transplantation in children. From the PCR reads, TCRdb called clonotypes with MiXCR, one entry per CDR3 protein. The repertoire consists of 450,000 to 550,000 distinct CDR3 sequences, with around 10% occurring once and the leading ten covering roughly 15%. Here the sequenced sample was PBMCs, mostly from graft donor cells, taken 180 days after TCRalphabeta/CD19-depleted stem cell transplant. Receptors originate from a female patient aged 2 to 10 who had a stem cell transplant for aplastic anemia, so the T cells may come from the graft donor. CDR3s include the opening cysteine and the closing phenylalanine or tryptophan. D genes are given only for firm matches. Only part of the rows carry a size: once, few, many, or a class if the clone is expanded.

clone size	D gene	V gene	J gene	CDR3 DNA	CDR3 protein
few	NA	TRBV7-2	TRBJ1-6	TGTGCCAGCAGCTTAGGAGGGTTTAATTCACCCCTCCACTTT	CASSLGGFNSPLHF
NA	TRBD1	TRBV18	TRBJ1-5	TGTGCCAGCTCAACGACAGGGGGCTGGCAGCCCCAGCATTTT	CASSTTGGWQPQHF
few	NA	TRBV15	TRBJ2-5	TGTGCCACCAGCAGAGTTAGGCCAGCCCAAGAGACCCAGTACTTC	CATSRVRPAQETQYF
many	TRBD2	TRBV7-6	TRBJ2-5	TGTGCCTCCAAGAAGACTAGCGGGAGGGCCTCGCCGCAAGAGACCCAGTACTTC	CASKKTSGRASPQETQYF
few	NA	TRBV20-1	TRBJ2-4	TGCAGTGAGGGGCTAGCATCGGCCAAAAACATTCAGTACTTC	CSEGLASAKNIQYF
few	NA	TRBV9	TRBJ2-3	TGTGCCAGCAGCGTAGCTCTAGTACCCCAGGATACGCAGTATTTT	CASSVALVPQDTQYF
NA	NA	TRBV27	TRBJ1-2	TGTGCCAGCAGTACAGGAGCTAACTATGGCTACACCTTC	CASSTGANYGYTF
few	NA	TRBV9	TRBJ1-5	TGTGCCAGCAGCCGACGTGATAACAATCAGCCCCAGCATTTT	CASSRRDNNQPQHF
few	NA	TRBV20-1	TRBJ2-7	TGCAGTGCTAGAGATATAAGGCAGCGCCTCAATTCCTACGAGCAGTACTTC	CSARDIRQRLNSYEQYF
NA	TRBD2	TRBV3-1	TRBJ2-1	TGTGCCAGCAGCAAGACGGCCCCCGGGACTAGCGGGAGAGGGAGTGAGCAGTTCTTC	CASSKTAPGTSGRGSEQFF
NA	TRBD2	TRBV12-3/TRBV12-4	TRBJ2-1	TGTGCCAGCAGTTTAGTAGTCGGGACTAGCGCGTACAATGAGCAGTTCTTC	CASSLVVGTSAYNEQFF
few	TRBD2	TRBV4-3	TRBJ2-7	TGCGCCAGCAGCCAAGCAACCTACCTGGGGGATAGCGGGATATCCTACGAGCAGTACTTC	CASSQATYLGDSGISYEQYF
once	TRBD2	TRBV4-3	TRBJ2-3	TGCGCCAGCAGCCCCGAGGGGAGGGGTACAGATACGCAGTATTTT	CASSPEGRGTDTQYF
NA	TRBD1	TRBV12-3/TRBV12-4	TRBJ1-1	TGTGCCAGCAGTTTAGATAGGGGGCGCATCACTGAAGCTTTCTTT	CASSLDRGRITEAFF
few	NA	TRBV16	TRBJ1-2	TGTGCCAGCAGCCAAATTGGTAGGGGATCCTACTATGGCTACACCTTC	CASSQIGRGSYYGYTF
many	NA	TRBV5-1	TRBJ2-3	TGCGCCAGCAGCTTGGAGGTCAGCACAGATACGCAGTATTTT	CASSLEVSTDTQYF
NA	TRBD2	TRBV7-2	TRBJ2-1	TGTGCCAGCAGCTTCCTAGGACTAAGCGGGATATCTGAGCAGTTCTTC	CASSFLGLSGISEQFF
many	NA	TRBV18	TRBJ2-5	TGTGCCAGCTCACCACAGGTCCAAGAGACCCAGTACTTC	CASSPQVQETQYF
few	TRBD2	TRBV11-2	TRBJ2-1	TGTGCCAGCAGCTTAGATCCTCCGATACTAGCGGGAGCTTCAGTCGAGTTCTTC	CASSLDPPILAGASVEFF
NA	NA	TRBV5-6	TRBJ1-4	TGTGCCAGCAGCTTTTGGGGAGATTCCGATGAAAAACTGTTTTTT	CASSFWGDSDEKLFF
NA	NA	TRBV2	TRBJ2-1	TGTGCCAGCAGCGTAAGGTCCGGGAGCTCCTACAATGAGCAGTTCTTC	CASSVRSGSSYNEQFF
few	TRBD1	TRBV5-8	TRBJ1-6	TGTGCCAGCAGCTTAAGACAGGGGGGATTCAATTCACCCCTCCACTTT	CASSLRQGGFNSPLHF
NA	NA	TRBV7-9	TRBJ2-1	TGTGCCAGCAGCTTAGTCTACCAGCTCAATGAGCAGTTCTTC	CASSLVYQLNEQFF
NA	NA	TRBV29-1	TRBJ1-2	TGCAGCGTTGAGGGCTTACCTAACTATGGCTACACCTTC	CSVEGLPNYGYTF
NA	TRBD1	TRBV18	TRBJ2-1	TGTGCCAGCTCAAATAGGGACAGCACCTACAATGAGCAGTTCTTC	CASSNRDSTYNEQFF
NA	NA	TRBV12-3/TRBV12-4	TRBJ1-1	TGTGCCAGCAGTTTTGAGGGATCAGGCACTGAAGCTTTCTTT	CASSFEGSGTEAFF